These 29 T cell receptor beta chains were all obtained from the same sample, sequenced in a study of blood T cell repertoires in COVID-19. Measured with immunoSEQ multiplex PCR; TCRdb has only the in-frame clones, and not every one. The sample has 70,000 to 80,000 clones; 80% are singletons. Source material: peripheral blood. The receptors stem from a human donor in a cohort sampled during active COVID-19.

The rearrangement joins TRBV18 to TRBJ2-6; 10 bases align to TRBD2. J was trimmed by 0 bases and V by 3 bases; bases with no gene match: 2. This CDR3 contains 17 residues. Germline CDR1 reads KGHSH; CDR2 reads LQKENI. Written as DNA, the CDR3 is TGTGCCAGCTCACCCAGCGGGGGGGGCTCTGGGGCCAACGTCCTGACTTTC. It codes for CASSPSGGGSGANVLTF.

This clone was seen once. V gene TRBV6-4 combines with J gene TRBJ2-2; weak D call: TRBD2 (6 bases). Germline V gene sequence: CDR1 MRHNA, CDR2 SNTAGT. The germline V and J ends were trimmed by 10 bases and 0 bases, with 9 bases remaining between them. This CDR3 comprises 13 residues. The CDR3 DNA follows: TGTGCCACTCGACTAGCGAACACCGGGGAGCTGTTTTTT. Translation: CATRLANTGELFF.

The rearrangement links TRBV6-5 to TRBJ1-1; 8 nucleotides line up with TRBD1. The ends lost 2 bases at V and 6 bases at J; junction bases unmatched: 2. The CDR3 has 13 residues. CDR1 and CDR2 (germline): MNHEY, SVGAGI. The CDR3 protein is CASSYRTGSEAFF. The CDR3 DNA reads TGTGCCAGCAGTTACCGGACAGGGTCTGAAGCTTTCTTT.

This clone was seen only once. The CDR3 DNA reads TGTGCCAGCAGCTCAGGACAGGGGGAAGTGTATGGCTACACCTTC. Its protein product is CASSSGQGEVYGYTF. This rearrangement joins TRBV7-2 to TRBJ1-2; 10 bases are shared with TRBD1. The CDR3 runs 15 residues. V was pared by 4 bases and J by 5 bases, with 7 bases of the junction left unmatched. Germline V gene sequence: CDR1 SGHTA, CDR2 FQGNSA.

The DNA for the CDR3 is TGTGCCAGTAGTAAATGGGACAGGGGGCGGAATCAGCCCCAGCATTTT. Encoded protein: CASSKWDRGRNQPQHF. The V gene is TRBV19, the J gene TRBJ1-5; 12 nucleotides align to TRBD1. V was pared by 4 bases and J by 4 bases, with 5 bases of the junction left unmatched. Germline V gene lookup returns CDR1 LNHDA and CDR2 SQIVND (reference sequence). The CDR3 length is 16 residues. Full variable domain (outside the CDR3, taken from reference TRBV19 and TRBJ1-5): DGGITQSPKYLFRKEGQNVTLSCEQNLNHDAMYWYRQDPGQGLRLIYYSQIVNDFQKGDIAEGYSVSREKKESFPLTVTSAQKNPTAFYLCASSKWDRGRNQPQHFGDGTRLSIL.

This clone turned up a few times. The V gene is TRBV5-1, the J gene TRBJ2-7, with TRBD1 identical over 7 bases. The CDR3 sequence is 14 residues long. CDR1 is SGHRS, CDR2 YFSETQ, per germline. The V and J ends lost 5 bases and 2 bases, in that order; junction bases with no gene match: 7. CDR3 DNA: TGCGCCAGCAGGAAGGGGACAGCTACCTACGAGCAGTACTTC. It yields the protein CASRKGTATYEQYF.

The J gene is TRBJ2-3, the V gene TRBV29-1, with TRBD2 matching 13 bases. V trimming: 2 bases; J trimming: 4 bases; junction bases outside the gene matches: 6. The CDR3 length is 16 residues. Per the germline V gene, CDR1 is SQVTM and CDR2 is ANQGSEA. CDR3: CSVETSGGGVADTQYF. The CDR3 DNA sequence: TGCAGCGTTGAAACTAGCGGGGGGGGCGTCGCAGATACGCAGTATTTT.

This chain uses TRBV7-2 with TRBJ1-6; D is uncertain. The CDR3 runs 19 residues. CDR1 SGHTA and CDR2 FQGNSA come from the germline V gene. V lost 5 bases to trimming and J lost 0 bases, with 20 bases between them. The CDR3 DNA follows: TGTGCCAGCAGCGACCCTACCCGAGGACTCAACTCCTATAATTCACCCCTCCACTTT. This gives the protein CASSDPTRGLNSYNSPLHF.

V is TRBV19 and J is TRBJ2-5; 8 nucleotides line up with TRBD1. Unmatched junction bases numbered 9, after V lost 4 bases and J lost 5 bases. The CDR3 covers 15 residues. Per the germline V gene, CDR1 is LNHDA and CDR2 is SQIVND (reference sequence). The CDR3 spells CASSTSRGRGETQYF. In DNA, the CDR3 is TGTGCCAGTAGTACCTCCAGGGGGCGAGGGGAGACCCAGTACTTC.

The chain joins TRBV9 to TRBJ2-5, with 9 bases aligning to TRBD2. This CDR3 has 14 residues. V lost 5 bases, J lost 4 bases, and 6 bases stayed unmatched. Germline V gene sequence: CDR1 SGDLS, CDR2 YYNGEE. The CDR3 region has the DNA TGTGCCAGCAGTAGCGGGAGTAACGCAGAGACCCAGTACTTC. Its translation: CASSSGSNAETQYF.

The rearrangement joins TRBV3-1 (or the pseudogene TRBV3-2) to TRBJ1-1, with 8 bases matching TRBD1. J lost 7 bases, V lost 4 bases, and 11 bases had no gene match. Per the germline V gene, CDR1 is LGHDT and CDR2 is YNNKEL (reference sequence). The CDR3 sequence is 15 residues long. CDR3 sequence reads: CASSRGDRRYFEAFF. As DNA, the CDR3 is TGTGCCAGCAGCCGAGGGGACAGGAGATACTTTGAAGCTTTCTTT.

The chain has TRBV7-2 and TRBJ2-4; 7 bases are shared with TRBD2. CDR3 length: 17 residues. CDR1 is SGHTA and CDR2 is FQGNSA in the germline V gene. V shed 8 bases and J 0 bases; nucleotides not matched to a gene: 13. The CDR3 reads CASRERGTTVAKNIQYF. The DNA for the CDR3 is TGTGCCAGCCGGGAACGGGGGACTACCGTAGCCAAAAACATTCAGTACTTC.

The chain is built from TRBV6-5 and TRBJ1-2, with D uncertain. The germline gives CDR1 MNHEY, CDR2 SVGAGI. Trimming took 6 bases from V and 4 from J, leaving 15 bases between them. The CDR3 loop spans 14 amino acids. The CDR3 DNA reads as TGTGCCAGCAGACTACCCGGGAACAGCTATGGCTACACCTTC. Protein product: CASRLPGNSYGYTF.

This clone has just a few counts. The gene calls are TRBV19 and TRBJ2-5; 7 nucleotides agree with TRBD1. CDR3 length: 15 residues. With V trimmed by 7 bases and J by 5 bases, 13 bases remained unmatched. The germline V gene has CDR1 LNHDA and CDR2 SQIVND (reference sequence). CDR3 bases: TGTGCCAGTATTTTATCGACAGGGCTTCGGGAGACCCAGTACTTC. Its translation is CASILSTGLRETQYF.

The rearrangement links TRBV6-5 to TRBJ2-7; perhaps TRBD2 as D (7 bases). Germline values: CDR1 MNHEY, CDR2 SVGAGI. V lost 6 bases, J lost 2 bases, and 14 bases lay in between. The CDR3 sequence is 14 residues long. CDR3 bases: TGTGCCAGCAGGGGGGGGGACACCCCCTACGAGCAGTACGTC. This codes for CASRGGDTPYEQYV.

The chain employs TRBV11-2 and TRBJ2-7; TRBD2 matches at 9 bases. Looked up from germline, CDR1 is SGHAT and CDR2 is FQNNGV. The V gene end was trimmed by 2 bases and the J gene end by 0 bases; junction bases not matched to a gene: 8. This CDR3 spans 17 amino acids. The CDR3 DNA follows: TGTGCCAGCAGCTTAATCGCCGGCGGGAGGGCCTCCTACGAGCAGTACGTC. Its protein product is CASSLIAGGRASYEQYV.

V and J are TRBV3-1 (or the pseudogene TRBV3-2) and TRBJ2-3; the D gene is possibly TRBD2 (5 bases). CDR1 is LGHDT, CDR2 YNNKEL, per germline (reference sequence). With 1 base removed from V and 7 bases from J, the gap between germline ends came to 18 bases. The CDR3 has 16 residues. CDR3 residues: CASSQVTGKTRNTQYF. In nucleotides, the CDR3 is TGTGCCAGCAGCCAAGTCACGGGGAAAACCCGGAATACGCAGTATTTT.

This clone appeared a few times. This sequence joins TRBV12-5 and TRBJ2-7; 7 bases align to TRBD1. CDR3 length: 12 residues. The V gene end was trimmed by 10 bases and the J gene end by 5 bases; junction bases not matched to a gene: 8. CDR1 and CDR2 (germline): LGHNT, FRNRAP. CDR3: CATQRDSHEQYV. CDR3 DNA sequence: TGTGCTACGCAAAGGGACAGCCACGAGCAGTACGTC.

The CDR3 DNA sequence: TGTGCCAGCAGTTACTCCTTGTCTCCAGGGATCACTGAAGCTTTCTTT. This codes for CASSYSLSPGITEAFF. The chain carries TRBV6-5 and TRBJ1-1, with D perhaps matching TRBD1 (5 bases). The CDR3 totals 16 residues. Germline-derived CDR1 and CDR2 are MNHEY and SVGAGI. V dropped 0 bases and J dropped 4 bases, with 15 bases sitting between them.

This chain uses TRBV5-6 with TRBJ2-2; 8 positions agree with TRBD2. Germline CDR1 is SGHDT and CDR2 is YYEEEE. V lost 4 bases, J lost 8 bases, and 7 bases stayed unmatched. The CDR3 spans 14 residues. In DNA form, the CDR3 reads TGTGCCAGCAGCATACTAAGCGGGAGTGGGGAGCTGTTTTTT. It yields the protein CASSILSGSGELFF.

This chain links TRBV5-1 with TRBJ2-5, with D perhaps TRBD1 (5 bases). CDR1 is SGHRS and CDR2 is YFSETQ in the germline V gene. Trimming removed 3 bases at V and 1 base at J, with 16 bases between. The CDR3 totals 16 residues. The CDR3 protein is CASSSNRQPTQETQYF. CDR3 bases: TGCGCCAGCAGCTCGAACCGACAGCCCACCCAAGAGACCCAGTACTTC.

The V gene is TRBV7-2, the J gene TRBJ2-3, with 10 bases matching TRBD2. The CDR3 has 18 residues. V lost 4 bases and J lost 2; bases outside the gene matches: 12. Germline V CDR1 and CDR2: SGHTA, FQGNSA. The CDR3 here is CASSSYGSAGGITDTQYF. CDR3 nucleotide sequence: TGTGCCAGCAGCTCCTACGGATCAGCGGGAGGGATCACAGATACGCAGTATTTT.

The DNA for the CDR3 is TGTGCCAGCAGCCTAGCGGGGGGGCCCGCAGATACGCAGTATTTT. Its translation is CASSLAGGPADTQYF. V is TRBV5-4 and J is TRBJ2-3, with 12 bases matching TRBD2. The CDR3 totals 15 residues. With 4 bases clipped from V and 4 bases from J, the junction kept 4 bases outside the gene matches. Germline V gene data show CDR1 as SGHNT and CDR2 as YYREEE (reference sequence).

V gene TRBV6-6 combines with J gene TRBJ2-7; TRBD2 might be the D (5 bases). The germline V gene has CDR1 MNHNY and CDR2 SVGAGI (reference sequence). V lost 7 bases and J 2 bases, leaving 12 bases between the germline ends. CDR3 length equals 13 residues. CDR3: CASTQRPPYEQYV. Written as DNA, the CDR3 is TGTGCCAGCACCCAGCGGCCACCCTACGAGCAGTACGTC.

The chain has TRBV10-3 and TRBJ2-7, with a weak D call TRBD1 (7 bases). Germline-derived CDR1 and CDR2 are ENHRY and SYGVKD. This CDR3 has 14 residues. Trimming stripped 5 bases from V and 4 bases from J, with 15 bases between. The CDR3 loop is CAISSGGKLYEQYV. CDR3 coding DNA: TGTGCCATCAGTTCAGGGGGGAAACTATACGAGCAGTACGTC.

This CDR3 is CAWSVRSTEAFF. In DNA, the CDR3 is TGTGCCTGGAGTGTAAGGAGCACTGAAGCTTTCTTT. The chain is built from TRBV30 and TRBJ1-1, with D uncertain. Trimming shortened V by 0 bases and J by 4 bases, and 6 bases separated the two germline ends. Per the germline V gene, CDR1 is GTSNPN and CDR2 is SVGIG (reference sequence). The length of the CDR3 is 12 residues. The full variable domain, completed using reference TRBV30 and TRBJ1-1, is SQTIHQWPATLVQPVGSPLSLECTVEGTSNPNLYWYRQAAGRGLQLLFYSVGIGQISSEVPQNLSASRPQDRQFILSSKKLLLSDSGFYLCAWSVRSTEAFFGQGTRLTVV.

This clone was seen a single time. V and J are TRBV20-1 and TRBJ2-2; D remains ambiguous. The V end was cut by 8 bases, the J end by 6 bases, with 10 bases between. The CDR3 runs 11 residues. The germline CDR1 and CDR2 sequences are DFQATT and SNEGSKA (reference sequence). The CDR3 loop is CSPMRSGELFF. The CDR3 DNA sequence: TGCAGTCCAATGAGGTCCGGGGAGCTGTTTTTT.

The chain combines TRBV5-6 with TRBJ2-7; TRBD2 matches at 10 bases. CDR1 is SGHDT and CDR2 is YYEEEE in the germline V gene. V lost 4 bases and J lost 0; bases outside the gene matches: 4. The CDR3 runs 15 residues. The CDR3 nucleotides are TGTGCCAGCAGCCGACTAGCGGGCGACTCCTACGAGCAGTACTTC. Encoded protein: CASSRLAGDSYEQYF.

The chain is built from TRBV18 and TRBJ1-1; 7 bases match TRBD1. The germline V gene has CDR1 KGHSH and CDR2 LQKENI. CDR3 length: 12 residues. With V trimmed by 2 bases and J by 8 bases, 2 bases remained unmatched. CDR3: CASSPGQVEAFF. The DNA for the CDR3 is TGTGCCAGCTCACCAGGACAGGTCGAAGCTTTCTTT. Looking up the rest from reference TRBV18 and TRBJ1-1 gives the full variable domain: NAGVMQNPRHLVRRRGQEARLRCSPMKGHSHVYWYRQLPEEGLKFMVYLQKENIIDESGMPKERFSAEFPKEGPSILRIQQVVRGDSAAYFCASSPGQVEAFFGQGTRLTVV.